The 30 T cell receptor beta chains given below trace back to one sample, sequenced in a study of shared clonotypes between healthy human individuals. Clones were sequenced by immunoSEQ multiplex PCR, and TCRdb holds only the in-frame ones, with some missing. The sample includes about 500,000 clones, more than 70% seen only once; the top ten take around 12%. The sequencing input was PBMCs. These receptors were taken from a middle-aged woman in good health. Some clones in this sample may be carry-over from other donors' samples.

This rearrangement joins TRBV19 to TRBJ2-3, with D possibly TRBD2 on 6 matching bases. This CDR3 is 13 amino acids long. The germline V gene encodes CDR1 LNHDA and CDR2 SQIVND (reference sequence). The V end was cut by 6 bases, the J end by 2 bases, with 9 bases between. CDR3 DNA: TGTGCCAGTAGGCGGGACTTCACAGATACGCAGTATTTT. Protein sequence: CASRRDFTDTQYF.

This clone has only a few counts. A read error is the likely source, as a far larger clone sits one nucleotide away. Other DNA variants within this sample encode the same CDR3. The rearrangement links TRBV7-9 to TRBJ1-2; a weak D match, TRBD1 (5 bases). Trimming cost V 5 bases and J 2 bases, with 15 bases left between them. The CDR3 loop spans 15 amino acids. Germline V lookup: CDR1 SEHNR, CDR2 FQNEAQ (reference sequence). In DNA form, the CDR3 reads TGTGCCAGCAGCCTTTCCCTACAGGAGAACTATGGCTACACCTTC. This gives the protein CASSLSLQENYGYTF.

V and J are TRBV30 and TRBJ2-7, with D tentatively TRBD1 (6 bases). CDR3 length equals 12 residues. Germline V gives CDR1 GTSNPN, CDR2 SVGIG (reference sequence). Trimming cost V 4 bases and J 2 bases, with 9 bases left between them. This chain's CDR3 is CAWKQGPYEQYF. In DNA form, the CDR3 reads TGTGCCTGGAAACAGGGCCCCTACGAGCAGTACTTC. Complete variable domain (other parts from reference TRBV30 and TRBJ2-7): SQTIHQWPATLVQPVGSPLSLECTVEGTSNPNLYWYRQAAGRGLQLLFYSVGIGQISSEVPQNLSASRPQDRQFILSSKKLLLSDSGFYLCAWKQGPYEQYFGPGTRLTVT.

The CDR3 loop is CASSTREGRDEQFF. The CDR3 region has the DNA TGTGCCAGCAGCACGCGGGAGGGGCGCGATGAGCAGTTCTTC. V and J are TRBV11-3 and TRBJ2-1, with 9 bases matching TRBD2. This CDR3 region has 14 residues. Germline V CDR1 and CDR2: SGHNT, YENEEA. V dropped 5 bases and J dropped 8; count of bases not matched to a gene: 7.

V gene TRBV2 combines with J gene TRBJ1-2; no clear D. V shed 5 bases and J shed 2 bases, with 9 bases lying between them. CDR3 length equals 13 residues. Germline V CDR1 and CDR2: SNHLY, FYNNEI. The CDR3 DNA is TGTGCCAGCAGTCAAGGGCCAAACTATGGCTACACCTTC. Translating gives CASSQGPNYGYTF.

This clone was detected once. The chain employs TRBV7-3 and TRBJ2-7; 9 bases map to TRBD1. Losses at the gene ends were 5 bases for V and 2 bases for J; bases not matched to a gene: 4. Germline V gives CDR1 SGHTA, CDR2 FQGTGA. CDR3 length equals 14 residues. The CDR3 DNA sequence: TGTGCCAGCAGCCCCACAGGGGGCCCCTACGAGCAGTACTTC. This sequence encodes CASSPTGGPYEQYF.

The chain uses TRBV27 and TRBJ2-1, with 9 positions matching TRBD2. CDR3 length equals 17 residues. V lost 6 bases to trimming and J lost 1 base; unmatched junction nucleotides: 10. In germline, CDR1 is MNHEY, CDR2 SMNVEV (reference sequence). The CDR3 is CASSPRAGGLSYNEQFF. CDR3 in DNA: TGTGCCAGCAGCCCCAGGGCGGGAGGGTTGTCCTACAATGAGCAGTTCTTC.

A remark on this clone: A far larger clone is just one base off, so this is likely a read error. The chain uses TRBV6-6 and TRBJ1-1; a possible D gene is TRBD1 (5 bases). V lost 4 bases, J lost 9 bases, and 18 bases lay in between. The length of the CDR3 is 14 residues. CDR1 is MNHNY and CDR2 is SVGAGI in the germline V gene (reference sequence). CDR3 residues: CASSWVLGVGKAFF. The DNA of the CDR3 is TGTGCCAGCAGTTGGGTACTGGGGGTTGGGAAAGCTTTCTTT.

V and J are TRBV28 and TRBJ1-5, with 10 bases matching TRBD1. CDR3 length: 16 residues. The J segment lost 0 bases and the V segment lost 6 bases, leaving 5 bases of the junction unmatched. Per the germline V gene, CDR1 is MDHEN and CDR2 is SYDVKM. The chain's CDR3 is CASSSGTGVSNQPQHF. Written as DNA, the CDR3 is TGTGCCAGCAGCTCAGGGACAGGGGTTAGCAATCAGCCCCAGCATTTT.

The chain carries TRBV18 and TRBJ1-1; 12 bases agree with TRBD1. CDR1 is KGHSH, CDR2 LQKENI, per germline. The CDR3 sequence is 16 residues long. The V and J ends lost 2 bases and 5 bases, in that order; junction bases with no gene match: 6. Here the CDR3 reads CASSPRDRGRRTEAFF. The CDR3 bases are TGTGCCAGCTCACCAAGGGACAGGGGGCGGCGGACTGAAGCTTTCTTT.

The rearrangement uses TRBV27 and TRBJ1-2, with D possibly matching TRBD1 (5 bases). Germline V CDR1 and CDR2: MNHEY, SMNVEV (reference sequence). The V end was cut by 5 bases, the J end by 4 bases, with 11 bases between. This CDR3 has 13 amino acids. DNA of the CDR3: TGTGCCAGCAGTCCTGGGACGGTCTATGGCTACACCTTC. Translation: CASSPGTVYGYTF.

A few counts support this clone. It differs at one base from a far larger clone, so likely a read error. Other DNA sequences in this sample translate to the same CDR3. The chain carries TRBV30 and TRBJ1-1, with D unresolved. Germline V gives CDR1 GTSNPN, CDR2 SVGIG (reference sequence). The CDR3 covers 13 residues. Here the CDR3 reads CASRHPQNTEAFF. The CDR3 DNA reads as TGTGCCTCAAGACACCCCCAGAACACTGAGGCTTTCTTT.

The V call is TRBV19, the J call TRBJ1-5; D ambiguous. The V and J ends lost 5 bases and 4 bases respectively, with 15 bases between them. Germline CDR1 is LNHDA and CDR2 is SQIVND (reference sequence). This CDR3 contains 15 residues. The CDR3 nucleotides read TGTGCCAGTAGTCCCCACGAGCTACCTAATCAGCCCCAGCATTTT. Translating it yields CASSPHELPNQPQHF.

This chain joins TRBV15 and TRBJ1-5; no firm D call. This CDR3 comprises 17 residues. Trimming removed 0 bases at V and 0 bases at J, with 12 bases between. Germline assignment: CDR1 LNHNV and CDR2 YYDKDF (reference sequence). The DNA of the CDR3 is TGTGCCACCAGCAGAGATGGTAGGGAAATTAGCAATCAGCCCCAGCATTTT. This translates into CATSRDGREISNQPQHF.

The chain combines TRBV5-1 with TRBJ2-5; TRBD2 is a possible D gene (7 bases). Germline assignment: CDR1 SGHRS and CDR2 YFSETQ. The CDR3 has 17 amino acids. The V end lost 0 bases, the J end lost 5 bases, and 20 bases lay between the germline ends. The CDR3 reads CASSLAKGGRAGETQYF. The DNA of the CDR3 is TGCGCCAGCAGCTTGGCCAAAGGGGGGAGGGCCGGCGAGACCCAGTACTTC.

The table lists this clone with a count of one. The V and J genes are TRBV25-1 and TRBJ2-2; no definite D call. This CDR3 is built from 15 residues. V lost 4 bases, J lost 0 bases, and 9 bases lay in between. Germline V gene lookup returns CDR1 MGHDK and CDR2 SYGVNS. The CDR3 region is CASSGPNSNTGELFF. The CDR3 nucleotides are TGTGCCAGCAGTGGACCGAACTCGAACACCGGGGAGCTGTTTTTT.

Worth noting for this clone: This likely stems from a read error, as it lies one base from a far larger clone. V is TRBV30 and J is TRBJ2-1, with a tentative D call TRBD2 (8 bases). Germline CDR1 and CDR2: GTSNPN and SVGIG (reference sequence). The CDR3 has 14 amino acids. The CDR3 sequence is CAWSAGGGYSEQFF. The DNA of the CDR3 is TGTGCCTGGAGTGCGGGAGGGGGCTACAGTGAGCAGTTCTTC.

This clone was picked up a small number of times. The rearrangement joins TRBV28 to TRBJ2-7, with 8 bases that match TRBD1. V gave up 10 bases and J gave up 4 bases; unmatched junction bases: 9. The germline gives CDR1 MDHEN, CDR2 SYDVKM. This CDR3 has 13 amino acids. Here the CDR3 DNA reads TGTGCCACCTCGCAGGGGGCAGCGTACGAGCAGTACTTC. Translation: CATSQGAAYEQYF.

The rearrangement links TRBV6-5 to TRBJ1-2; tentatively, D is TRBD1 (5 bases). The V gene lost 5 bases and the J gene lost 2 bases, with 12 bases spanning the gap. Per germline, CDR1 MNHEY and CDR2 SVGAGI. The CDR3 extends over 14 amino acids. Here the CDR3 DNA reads TGTGCCAGCAGTGTAGGAGAGGGGAACTATGGCTACACCTTC. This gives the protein CASSVGEGNYGYTF.

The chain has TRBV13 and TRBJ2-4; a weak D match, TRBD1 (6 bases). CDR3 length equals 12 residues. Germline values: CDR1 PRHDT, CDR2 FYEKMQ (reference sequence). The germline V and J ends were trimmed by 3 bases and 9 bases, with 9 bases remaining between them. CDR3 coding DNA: TGTGCCAGCAGCTTGGGGACATCCATTCAGTACTTC. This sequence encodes CASSLGTSIQYF.

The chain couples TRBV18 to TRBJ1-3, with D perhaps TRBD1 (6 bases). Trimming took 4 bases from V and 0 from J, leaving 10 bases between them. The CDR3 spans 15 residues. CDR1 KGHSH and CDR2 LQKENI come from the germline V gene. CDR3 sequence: CASSLRQDSGNTIYF. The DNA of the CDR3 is TGTGCCAGCTCACTGCGACAGGACTCTGGAAACACCATATATTTT.

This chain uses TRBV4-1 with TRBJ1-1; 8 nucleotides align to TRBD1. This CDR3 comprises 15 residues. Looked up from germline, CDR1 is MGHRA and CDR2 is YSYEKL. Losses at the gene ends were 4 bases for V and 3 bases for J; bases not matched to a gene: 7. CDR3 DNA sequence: TGCGCCAGCAGCCGGGAGACAGGGGTTTACACTGAAGCTTTCTTT. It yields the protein CASSRETGVYTEAFF.

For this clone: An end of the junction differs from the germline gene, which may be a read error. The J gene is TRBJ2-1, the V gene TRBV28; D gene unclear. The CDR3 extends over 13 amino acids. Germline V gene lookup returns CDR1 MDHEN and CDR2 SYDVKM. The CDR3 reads CASSIGPVNEQLF. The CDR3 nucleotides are TGTGCCAGCAGTATCGGACCAGTCAATGAGCAGCTCTTC.

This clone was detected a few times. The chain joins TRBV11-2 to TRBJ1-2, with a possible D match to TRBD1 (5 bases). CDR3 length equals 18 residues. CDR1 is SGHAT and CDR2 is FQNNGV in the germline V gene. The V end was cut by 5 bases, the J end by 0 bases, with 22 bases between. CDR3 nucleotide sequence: TGTGCCAGCAGCCCCACAGGTGGCAGGGCGAGAGCTAACTATGGCTACACCTTC. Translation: CASSPTGGRARANYGYTF.

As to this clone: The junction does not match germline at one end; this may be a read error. The DNA for the CDR3 is TGTGCCAGCAGTACCTCCCGGGGGTACCGGCCTCTTGGGTCCAACGTCCTGACTTTC. Residues: CASSTSRGYRPLGSNVLTF. V is TRBV28 and J is TRBJ2-6, with D perhaps TRBD2 (6 bases). The CDR3 extends over 19 amino acids. Germline V lookup: CDR1 MDHEN, CDR2 SYDVKM.

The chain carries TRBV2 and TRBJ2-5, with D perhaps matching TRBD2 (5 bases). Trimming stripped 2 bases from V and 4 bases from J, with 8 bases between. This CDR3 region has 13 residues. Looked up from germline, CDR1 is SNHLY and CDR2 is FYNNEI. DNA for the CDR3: TGTGCCAGCAGTGAACGGGGTTTAGAGACCCAGTACTTC. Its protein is CASSERGLETQYF.

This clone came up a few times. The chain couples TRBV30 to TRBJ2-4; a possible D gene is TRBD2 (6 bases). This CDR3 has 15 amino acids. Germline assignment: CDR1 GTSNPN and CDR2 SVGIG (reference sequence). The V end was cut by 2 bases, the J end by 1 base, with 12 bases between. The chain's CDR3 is CAWSRLAFAKNIQYF. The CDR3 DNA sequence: TGTGCCTGGAGTCGGCTAGCGTTTGCCAAAAACATTCAGTACTTC.

The chain's CDR3 is CASRKPGQGFYEQYF. DNA for the CDR3: TGTGCCAGCAGAAAGCCGGGACAGGGCTTCTACGAGCAGTACTTC. This chain joins TRBV11-2 and TRBJ2-7; TRBD1 matches at 9 bases. With V trimmed by 6 bases and J by 3 bases, 9 bases remained unmatched. The CDR3 extends over 15 amino acids. CDR1 and CDR2 (germline): SGHAT, FQNNGV.

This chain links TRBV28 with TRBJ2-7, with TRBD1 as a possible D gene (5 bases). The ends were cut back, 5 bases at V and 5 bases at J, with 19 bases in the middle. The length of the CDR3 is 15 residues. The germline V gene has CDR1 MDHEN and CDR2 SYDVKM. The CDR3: CASSGAQGNVHEQYF. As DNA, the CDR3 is TGTGCCAGCAGTGGGGCTCAGGGTAATGTCCACGAGCAGTACTTC.

CDR3 coding DNA: TGCAGCGTGAAGGGGGCGGCTAATGAAAAACTGTTTTTT. Translated: CSVKGAANEKLFF. This chain uses TRBV29-1 with TRBJ1-4; 7 bases line up with TRBD1. The germline CDR1 and CDR2 sequences are SQVTM and ANQGSEA. The junction had 4 bases not matched to a gene; V was cut back by 6 bases and J by 3 bases. This CDR3 comprises 13 residues.